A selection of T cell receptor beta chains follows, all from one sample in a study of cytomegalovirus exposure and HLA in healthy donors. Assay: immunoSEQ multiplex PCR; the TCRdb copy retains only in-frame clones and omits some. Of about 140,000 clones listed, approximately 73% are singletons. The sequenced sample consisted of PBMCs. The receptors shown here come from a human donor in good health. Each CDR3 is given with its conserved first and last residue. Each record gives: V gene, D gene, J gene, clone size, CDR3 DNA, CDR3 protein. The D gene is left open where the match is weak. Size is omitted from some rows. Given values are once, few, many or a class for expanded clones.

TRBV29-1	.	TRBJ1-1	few	TGCAGCGTTGAAGACCTGAATTACAGGGAAGGGGCTTTCTTT	CSVEDLNYREGAFF
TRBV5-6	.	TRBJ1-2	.	TGTGCCAGCAGCCGGGGCTACATTGGACAGTATGGCTACACCTTC	CASSRGYIGQYGYTF
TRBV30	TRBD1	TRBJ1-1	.	TGTGCCTGGTGGACAGGGGCCAGTGAAGCTTTCTTT	CAWWTGASEAFF
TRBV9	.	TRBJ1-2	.	TGTGCCAGCAGCGTTAGGGGCGACGTGTTGGGCTACACCTTC	CASSVRGDVLGYTF
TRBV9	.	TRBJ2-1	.	TGTGCCAGCAGCGTAATGGGTGGGCAGGCCTCCTACAATGAGCAGTTCTTC	CASSVMGGQASYNEQFF
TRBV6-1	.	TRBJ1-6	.	TGTGCCAGCAGTGAAGCTACCTACTCCTATAATTCACCCCTCCACTTT	CASSEATYSYNSPLHF
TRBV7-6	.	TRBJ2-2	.	TGTGCCAGCGACTCGGGGGCCGGGGAGCTGTTTTTT	CASDSGAGELFF
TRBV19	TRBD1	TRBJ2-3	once	TGTGCCAGTAGTATTGGTTTCGGGGACAGGGGCTGGGCAGATACGCAGTATTTT	CASSIGFGDRGWADTQYF
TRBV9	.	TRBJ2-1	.	TGTGCCAGCAGCCGTACTAGCGTCCAGGGGAATGAGCAGTTCTTC	CASSRTSVQGNEQFF
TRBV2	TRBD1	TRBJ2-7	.	TGTGCCAGCAGTGTAGGACAGGTATCCTACGAGCAGTACTTC	CASSVGQVSYEQYF
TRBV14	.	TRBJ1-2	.	TGTGCCAGCAGCTTCGACAGAGACTATGGCTACACCTTC	CASSFDRDYGYTF
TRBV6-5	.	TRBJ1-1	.	TGTGCCAGCAGTTATCGCGACGGGGTGAACACTGAAGCTTTCTTT	CASSYRDGVNTEAFF
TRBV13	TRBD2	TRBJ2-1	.	TGTGCCAGCGGGGGGGGTCGCGATGAGCAGTTCTTC	CASGGGRDEQFF
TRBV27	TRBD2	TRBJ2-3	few	TGTGCCAGCAGTTTTAGCGGGTACCGCACAGATACGCAGTATTTT	CASSFSGYRTDTQYF
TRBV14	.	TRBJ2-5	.	TGTGCCAGCAGCCAAGTTATTTCTTTCCAAGAGACCCAGTACTTC	CASSQVISFQETQYF
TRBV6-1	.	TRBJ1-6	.	TGTGCCAGCAGTCGGACAGTCTATAATTCACCCCTCCACTTT	CASSRTVYNSPLHF
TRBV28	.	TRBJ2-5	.	TGTGCCAGCAGTTTCGGAGGCACGCAAGAGACCCAGTACTTC	CASSFGGTQETQYF
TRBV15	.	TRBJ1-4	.	TGTGCCACCAGCAGAGAGGTTGCATCAGCAACTAATGAAAAACTGTTTTTT	CATSREVASATNEKLFF
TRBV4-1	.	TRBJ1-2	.	TGCGCCAGCAGCCAAACAGCAACTAACTATGGCTACACCTTC	CASSQTATNYGYTF
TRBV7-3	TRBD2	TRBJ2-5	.	TGTGCCAGCAGCTTAACCAGCGGGGTTTACGAGACCCAGTACTTC	CASSLTSGVYETQYF
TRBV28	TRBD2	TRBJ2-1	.	TGTGCCATTAGCGGGGGGGTATACAATGAGCAGTTCTTC	CAISGGVYNEQFF
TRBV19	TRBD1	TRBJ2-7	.	TGTGCCAGTCGACAAGGGACAGGGATCTACGAGCAGTACTTC	CASRQGTGIYEQYF
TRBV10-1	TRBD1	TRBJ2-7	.	TGCGCCAGCAGTGACCACGGGACAGCCTACGAGCAGTACTTC	CASSDHGTAYEQYF
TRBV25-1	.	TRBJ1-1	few	TGTGCCAGCAGTGAATCCGACAGGGAAGCTTTCTTT	CASSESDREAFF
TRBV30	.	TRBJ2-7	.	TGTGCCTGGAGTCCCGGCGAGGGCAGGCCCTACGAGCAGTACTTC	CAWSPGEGRPYEQYF
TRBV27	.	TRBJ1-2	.	TGTGCCAGCAGTTTATCTGGGGGGCGCGGGAGCTATGGCTACACCTTC	CASSLSGGRGSYGYTF